The rows below give T cell receptor beta chains drawn from one sample of a study of monozygotic twins with cystic fibrosis. Profiling relied on immunoSEQ multiplex PCR, and the TCRdb table lists in-frame clones only, not all of them. The table includes around 23,000 clones, approximately 90% detected once. The sample taken for sequencing was blood. The receptors originated from a girl between 2 and 10 years old with cystic fibrosis. Both conserved end residues are trimmed from each CDR3.

V gene: TRBV18
CDR3 protein: ASSQTGGAGYT

V gene: TRBV2
CDR3 protein: ASTGQGWKKLF

V gene: TRBV28
CDR3 protein: ASREQGSNQPQH

V gene: TRBV2
CDR3 protein: ASSEEGWGELF

V gene: TRBV5-1
CDR3 protein: ASSLEAMNTEAF

V gene: TRBV7-6
CDR3 protein: ASSLPREGNTQY

V gene: TRBV4-3
CDR3 protein: ASSQRQGANTEAF

V gene: TRBV6-5
CDR3 protein: ASSYSFRNTGELF

V gene: TRBV6-5
CDR3 protein: ASSYSPDRVTYEQY

V gene: TRBV7-2
CDR3 protein: ASSGVSWDEQY

V gene: TRBV30
CDR3 protein: AWSRFNYGYT

V gene: TRBV9
CDR3 protein: ASNPSGHLTDTQY

V gene: TRBV13
CDR3 protein: ASSWDGPVYEQY

V gene: TRBV5-1
CDR3 protein: ASSLGMGQYNEKLF

V gene: TRBV12-5
CDR3 protein: ASGGRGPGGYT

V gene: TRBV6-1
CDR3 protein: ASRDTPGSEQY

V gene: TRBV30
CDR3 protein: AWSWGDYGYT

V gene: TRBV28
CDR3 protein: ASKLDGLYGYT